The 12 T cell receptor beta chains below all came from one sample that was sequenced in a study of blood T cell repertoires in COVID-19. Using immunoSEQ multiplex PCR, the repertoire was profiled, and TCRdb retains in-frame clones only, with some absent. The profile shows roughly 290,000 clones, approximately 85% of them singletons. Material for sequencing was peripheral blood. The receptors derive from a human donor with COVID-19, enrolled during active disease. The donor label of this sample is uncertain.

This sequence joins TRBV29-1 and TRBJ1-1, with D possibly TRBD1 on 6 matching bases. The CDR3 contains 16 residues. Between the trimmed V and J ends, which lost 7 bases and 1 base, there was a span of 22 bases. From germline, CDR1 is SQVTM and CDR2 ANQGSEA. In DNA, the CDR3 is TGCAGCGCCGCGAGCACAGGGAGGGACCCGAACACTGAAGCTTTCTTT. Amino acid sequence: CSAASTGRDPNTEAFF.

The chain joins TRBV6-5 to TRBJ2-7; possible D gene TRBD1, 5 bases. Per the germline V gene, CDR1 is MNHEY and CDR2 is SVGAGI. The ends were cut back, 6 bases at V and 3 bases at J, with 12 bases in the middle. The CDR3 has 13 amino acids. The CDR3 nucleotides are TGTGCCAGCAGACCCCAGACAGTCTACGAGCAGTACTTC. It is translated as CASRPQTVYEQYF.

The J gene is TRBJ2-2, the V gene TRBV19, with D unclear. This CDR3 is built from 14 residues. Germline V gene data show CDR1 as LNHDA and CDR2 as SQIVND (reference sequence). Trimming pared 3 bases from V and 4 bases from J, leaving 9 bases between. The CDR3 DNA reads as TGTGCCAGTAGTATTCAACAGAGCACCGGGGAGCTGTTTTTT. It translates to CASSIQQSTGELFF.

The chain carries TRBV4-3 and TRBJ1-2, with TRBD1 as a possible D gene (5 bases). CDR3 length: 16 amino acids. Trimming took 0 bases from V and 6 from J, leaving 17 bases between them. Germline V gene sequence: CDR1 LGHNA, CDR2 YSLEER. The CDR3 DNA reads TGCGCCAGCAGCCAAGATTATTCTGGCAGGGTCAATGGCTACACCTTC. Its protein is CASSQDYSGRVNGYTF.

In DNA form, the CDR3 reads TGTGCCATCAGGACCGGGACTAGCGGGAGCGCAGATACGCAGTATTTT. This encodes CAIRTGTSGSADTQYF. The chain employs TRBV10-3 and TRBJ2-3; 14 nucleotides align to TRBD2. Germline V gene sequence: CDR1 ENHRY, CDR2 SYGVKD. V trimming: 6 bases; J trimming: 4 bases; junction bases outside the gene matches: 6. The CDR3 length is 16 residues.

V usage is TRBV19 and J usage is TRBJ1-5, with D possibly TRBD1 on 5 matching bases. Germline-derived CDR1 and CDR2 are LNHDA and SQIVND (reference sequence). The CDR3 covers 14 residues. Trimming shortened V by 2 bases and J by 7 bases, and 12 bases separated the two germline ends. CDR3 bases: TGTGCCAGTAGTATACAACAGGAGGGACAGCCCCAGCATTTT. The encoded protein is CASSIQQEGQPQHF.

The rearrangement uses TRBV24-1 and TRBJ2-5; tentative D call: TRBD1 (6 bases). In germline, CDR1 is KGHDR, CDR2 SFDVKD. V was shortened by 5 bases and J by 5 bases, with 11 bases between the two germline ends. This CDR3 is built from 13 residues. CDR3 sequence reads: CATSVQGFETQYF. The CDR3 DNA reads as TGTGCCACCAGTGTACAGGGCTTTGAGACCCAGTACTTC.

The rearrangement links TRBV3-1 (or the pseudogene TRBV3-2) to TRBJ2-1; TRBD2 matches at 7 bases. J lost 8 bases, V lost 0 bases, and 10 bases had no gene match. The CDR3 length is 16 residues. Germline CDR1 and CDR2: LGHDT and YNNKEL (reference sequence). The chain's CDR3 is CASSQDHCAGVYEQFF. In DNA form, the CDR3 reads TGTGCCAGCAGCCAAGATCATTGTGCGGGAGTTTATGAGCAGTTCTTC.

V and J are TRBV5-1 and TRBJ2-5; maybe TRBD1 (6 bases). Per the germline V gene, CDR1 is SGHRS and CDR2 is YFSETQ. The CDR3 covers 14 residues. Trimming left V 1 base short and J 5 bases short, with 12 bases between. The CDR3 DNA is TGCGCCAGCAGCTTGAGGGGCAGGGGTGAGACCCAGTACTTC. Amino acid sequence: CASSLRGRGETQYF.

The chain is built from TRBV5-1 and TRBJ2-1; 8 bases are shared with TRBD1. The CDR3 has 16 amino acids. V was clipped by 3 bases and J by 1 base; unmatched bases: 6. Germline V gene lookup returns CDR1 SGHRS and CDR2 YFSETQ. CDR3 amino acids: CASSWVGQGSYNEQFF. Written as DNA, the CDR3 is TGCGCCAGCAGCTGGGTAGGACAGGGATCCTACAATGAGCAGTTCTTC.

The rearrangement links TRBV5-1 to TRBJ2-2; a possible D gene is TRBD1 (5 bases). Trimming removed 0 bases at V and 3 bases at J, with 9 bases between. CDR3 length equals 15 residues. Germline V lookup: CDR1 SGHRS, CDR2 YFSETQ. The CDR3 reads CASSLGGAYTGELFF. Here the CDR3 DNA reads TGCGCCAGCAGCTTGGGGGGCGCGTACACCGGGGAGCTGTTTTTT.

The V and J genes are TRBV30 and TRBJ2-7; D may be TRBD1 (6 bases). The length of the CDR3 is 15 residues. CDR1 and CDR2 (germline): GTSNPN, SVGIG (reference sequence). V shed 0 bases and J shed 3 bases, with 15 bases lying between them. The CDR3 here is CAWSVGPGTNYEQYF. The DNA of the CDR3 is TGTGCCTGGAGTGTAGGGCCAGGGACAAACTACGAGCAGTACTTC.